This T cell receptor (beta chain) emerged from a study of T cell responses to AZD1222 COVID-19 vaccine. This clone was picked up one time. Its specificity is unknown. CDR3 length: 14 residues. Deletions cut 3 bases from V and 4 bases from J, with 12 bases between. CDR1 and CDR2 (germline): LNHDA, SQIVND (reference sequence). Here immunoSEQ multiplex PCR was the method, and the copy in TCRdb shows in-frame clones only, minus some. Of roughly 120,000 clones in the sample, roughly 89% were seen once. Findings of the study overall: Seropositivity was recorded at baseline in only five to seven AZD1222 recipients.

The sequencing used peripheral blood, collected 28 days after the second AZD1222 dose. This chain uses TRBV19 with TRBJ1-1; D is ambiguous. This sequence originates from an adult who received the AZD1222 COVID-19 vaccine. As DNA, the CDR3 is TGTGCCAGTAGTATCATTCTGGGTGCCACTGAAGCTTTCTTT. As protein: CASSIILGATEAFF. Supplemented by reference TRBV19 and TRBJ1-1, the full variable domain reads DGGITQSPKYLFRKEGQNVTLSCEQNLNHDAMYWYRQDPGQGLRLIYYSQIVNDFQKGDIAEGYSVSREKKESFPLTVTSAQKNPTAFYLCASSIILGATEAFFGQGTRLTVV.